Listed below are T cell receptor beta chains from one sample, sequenced in a study of early T cells in non-severe SARS-CoV-2 infection. TCRdb processed the 5' RACE reads anew with MiXCR; each CDR3 protein has one entry. The sample includes about 64,000 distinct CDR3 sequences, 20% of them seen just once. The sequencing used whole blood, collected at baseline. The origin of the receptors is an adult who was a healthcare worker with PCR-confirmed SARS-CoV-2 infection or an uninfected control (not recorded which). Both conserved end residues are part of each CDR3. Each record gives: CDR3 DNA, CDR3 protein, J gene, D gene, V gene, clone size. D genes are given only for firm matches. A clone size is listed for some rows: how often the clone was seen (once, few, many), or a class if it is expanded.

cdr3_nt: TGTGCCAGCAGTGGGACCAGGCCCTCCTACGAGCAGTACTTC; cdr3_aa: CASSGTRPSYEQYF; j_call: TRBJ2-7; d_call: .; v_call: TRBV6-5; clone_size: .
cdr3_nt: TGTGCCAGCAGTTTATCGTGGCAGGCCTCCTACGAGCAGTACTTC; cdr3_aa: CASSLSWQASYEQYF; j_call: TRBJ2-7; d_call: .; v_call: TRBV27; clone_size: .
cdr3_nt: TGTGCCAGCTCATCCGCGGTCCCTCCAGATACGCAGTATTTT; cdr3_aa: CASSSAVPPDTQYF; j_call: TRBJ2-3; d_call: .; v_call: TRBV18; clone_size: .
cdr3_nt: TGTGCCAGCATGACGAAGACAGCGAACAACAATGAGCAGTTCTTC; cdr3_aa: CASMTKTANNNEQFF; j_call: TRBJ2-1; d_call: .; v_call: TRBV7-9; clone_size: few
cdr3_nt: TGTGCCAGCAGTTTGCTAGCGGGAGGTAATGAGCAGTTCTTC; cdr3_aa: CASSLLAGGNEQFF; j_call: TRBJ2-1; d_call: TRBD2; v_call: TRBV27; clone_size: few
cdr3_nt: TGCAGTGCCTTTGACGGAGGAAATGAAAAACTGTTTTTT; cdr3_aa: CSAFDGGNEKLFF; j_call: TRBJ1-4; d_call: .; v_call: TRBV20-1; clone_size: few
cdr3_nt: TGTGCCAGCAGCCAAAGACTAGCGGGGGCGGGGAATGAGCAGTTCTTC; cdr3_aa: CASSQRLAGAGNEQFF; j_call: TRBJ2-1; d_call: TRBD2; v_call: TRBV7-2; clone_size: few
cdr3_nt: TGTGCTATGGGGACAGGAGAGACCCAGTACTTC; cdr3_aa: CAMGTGETQYF; j_call: TRBJ2-5; d_call: TRBD1; v_call: TRBV7-9; clone_size: many
cdr3_nt: TGTGCCAGCCGAGAAGGACAGGTGGAGACCCAGTACTTC; cdr3_aa: CASREGQVETQYF; j_call: TRBJ2-5; d_call: TRBD1; v_call: TRBV12-3/TRBV12-4; clone_size: .
cdr3_nt: TGCAGCGTTGATTCTCGGGATGGCTACACCTTC; cdr3_aa: CSVDSRDGYTF; j_call: TRBJ1-2; d_call: .; v_call: TRBV29-1; clone_size: few
cdr3_nt: TGTGCCAGCTCAACGGGGACTAGCGGGAACTACAATGAGCAGTTCTTC; cdr3_aa: CASSTGTSGNYNEQFF; j_call: TRBJ2-1; d_call: TRBD2; v_call: TRBV18; clone_size: .
cdr3_nt: TGTGCCAGCACTCAGCCCCAGCATTTT; cdr3_aa: CASTQPQHF; j_call: TRBJ1-5; d_call: .; v_call: TRBV7-6; clone_size: many
cdr3_nt: TGTGCCAGCAGCTTGGATATACAGGGCACTGAAGCTTTCTTT; cdr3_aa: CASSLDIQGTEAFF; j_call: TRBJ1-1; d_call: .; v_call: TRBV7-9; clone_size: .
cdr3_nt: TGCGCCAGCAGCTTGGCCCGGAGCGGGGGCGGCAATGAGCAGTTCTTC; cdr3_aa: CASSLARSGGGNEQFF; j_call: TRBJ2-1; d_call: TRBD2; v_call: TRBV5-1; clone_size: few
cdr3_nt: TGTGCCAGCTCGGACAGCCTTAATTCACCCCTCCACTTT; cdr3_aa: CASSDSLNSPLHF; j_call: TRBJ1-6; d_call: .; v_call: TRBV2; clone_size: few
cdr3_nt: TGTGCCTGGAAAGTCTCCGCTGCTGGAAACACCATATATTTT; cdr3_aa: CAWKVSAAGNTIYF; j_call: TRBJ1-3; d_call: .; v_call: TRBV30; clone_size: .
cdr3_nt: TGTGCCAGCAGTTTCATGGACAGCGGGGAGCTGTTTTTT; cdr3_aa: CASSFMDSGELFF; j_call: TRBJ2-2; d_call: .; v_call: TRBV12-3/TRBV12-4; clone_size: few
cdr3_nt: TGCGCCAGCAGCTCCAGCACAGGGGGGAACACCATATATTTT; cdr3_aa: CASSSSTGGNTIYF; j_call: TRBJ1-3; d_call: TRBD1; v_call: TRBV5-1; clone_size: .
cdr3_nt: TGCGCCAGCAGCCCCGAACTAGCGGGGGGGAACGGTGAGCAGTTCTTC; cdr3_aa: CASSPELAGGNGEQFF; j_call: TRBJ2-1; d_call: TRBD2; v_call: TRBV5-1; clone_size: few
cdr3_nt: TGCAGTGCCAGCCGGGCGGGTCGGAACAATGAGCAGTTCTTC; cdr3_aa: CSASRAGRNNEQFF; j_call: TRBJ2-1; d_call: .; v_call: TRBV20-1; clone_size: few
cdr3_nt: TGTGCCAGCAGCCAAGTCCGGGGGGGCGTCCACGAGCAGTACTTC; cdr3_aa: CASSQVRGGVHEQYF; j_call: TRBJ2-7; d_call: TRBD2; v_call: TRBV14; clone_size: many
cdr3_nt: TGTGCCAGCAGTTTCACGGGGGGTGAGCAGTTCTTC; cdr3_aa: CASSFTGGEQFF; j_call: TRBJ2-1; d_call: TRBD2; v_call: TRBV12-3/TRBV12-4; clone_size: few
cdr3_nt: TGTGCCAGCAGCCAAGACGCCCCCTGGGTGGAGCCCCCCTACGAGCAGTACTTC; cdr3_aa: CASSQDAPWVEPPYEQYF; j_call: TRBJ2-7; d_call: .; v_call: TRBV3-1; clone_size: .
cdr3_nt: TGTGCCAGCAGCCGACTAGCTGAACTACTTTCAGAGACCCAGTACTTC; cdr3_aa: CASSRLAELLSETQYF; j_call: TRBJ2-5; d_call: TRBD2; v_call: TRBV11-2; clone_size: once
cdr3_nt: TGTGCCAGCATCCCGCTGGAGGATAGCACAGATACGCAGTATTTT; cdr3_aa: CASIPLEDSTDTQYF; j_call: TRBJ2-3; d_call: .; v_call: TRBV2; clone_size: .
cdr3_nt: TGCAGCGTTGAAGAGCCCCCAGATACGCAGTATTTT; cdr3_aa: CSVEEPPDTQYF; j_call: TRBJ2-3; d_call: .; v_call: TRBV29-1; clone_size: .
cdr3_nt: TGCGCCAGCAGCCACCCTCGGGACAGACTGTTTTTT; cdr3_aa: CASSHPRDRLFF; j_call: TRBJ1-4; d_call: TRBD1; v_call: TRBV4-1; clone_size: .
cdr3_nt: TGTGCCAGCTGGAGCGGACAGAACTTCTATGGCTACACCTTC; cdr3_aa: CASWSGQNFYGYTF; j_call: TRBJ1-2; d_call: .; v_call: TRBV6-5; clone_size: .
cdr3_nt: TGTGCCAGCAGCTTAGGACTGACCGGGGAGCTGTTTTTT; cdr3_aa: CASSLGLTGELFF; j_call: TRBJ2-2; d_call: .; v_call: TRBV13; clone_size: large
cdr3_nt: TGCGCCAGCAGTGAGTCGGGGAGTCGGACTGAAGCTTTCTTT; cdr3_aa: CASSESGSRTEAFF; j_call: TRBJ1-1; d_call: .; v_call: TRBV10-1; clone_size: few
cdr3_nt: TGTGCCAGCAGTGCGGAGGCAATGAACACTGAAGCTTTCTTT; cdr3_aa: CASSAEAMNTEAFF; j_call: TRBJ1-1; d_call: .; v_call: TRBV2; clone_size: many
cdr3_nt: TGTGCCAGCAGTTTGACTAGCGGGGGCCAGAATGAGCAGTTCTTC; cdr3_aa: CASSLTSGGQNEQFF; j_call: TRBJ2-1; d_call: TRBD2; v_call: TRBV12-3/TRBV12-4; clone_size: few
cdr3_nt: TGCGCCAGCAGCTTGCCCGGGACAGGGGGAGGAGGAGAGACCCAGTACTTC; cdr3_aa: CASSLPGTGGGGETQYF; j_call: TRBJ2-5; d_call: TRBD1; v_call: TRBV5-1; clone_size: .
cdr3_nt: TGCGCCAGCAGCCAAGATGGACGGCTTAACGAAAAACTGTTTTTT; cdr3_aa: CASSQDGRLNEKLFF; j_call: TRBJ1-4; d_call: .; v_call: TRBV4-1; clone_size: few
cdr3_nt: TGCAGTGCTCCCTCGGACAGCCGCTATCATGAAGCTTTCTTT; cdr3_aa: CSAPSDSRYHEAFF; j_call: TRBJ1-1; d_call: .; v_call: TRBV20-1; clone_size: .
cdr3_nt: TGTGCCAGCAGTTATCCGGGGGGAACTACTAACTATGGCTACACCTTC; cdr3_aa: CASSYPGGTTNYGYTF; j_call: TRBJ1-2; d_call: .; v_call: TRBV2; clone_size: few
cdr3_nt: TGCGCCAGCAGCCCCTTTGGGAGGCCCAACACAGATACGCAGTATTTT; cdr3_aa: CASSPFGRPNTDTQYF; j_call: TRBJ2-3; d_call: .; v_call: TRBV5-1; clone_size: few
cdr3_nt: TGTGCCACCAGTGATTTGTGGACAGGGGGCTGGAACACTGAAGCTTTCTTT; cdr3_aa: CATSDLWTGGWNTEAFF; j_call: TRBJ1-1; d_call: TRBD1; v_call: TRBV24-1; clone_size: .
cdr3_nt: TGTGCCAGCAGTCTTCCTGACACCGAAGGGCCCTACGAGCAGTACTTC; cdr3_aa: CASSLPDTEGPYEQYF; j_call: TRBJ2-7; d_call: .; v_call: TRBV28; clone_size: few
cdr3_nt: TGTGCCAGCAGCTTCGTTCCGGGACAGGGCAAGTACGAGCAGTACTTC; cdr3_aa: CASSFVPGQGKYEQYF; j_call: TRBJ2-7; d_call: TRBD1; v_call: TRBV5-8; clone_size: few
cdr3_nt: TGTGCCAGCAGCTTAGGGACTTCGAACACTGAAGCTTTCTTT; cdr3_aa: CASSLGTSNTEAFF; j_call: TRBJ1-1; d_call: .; v_call: TRBV13; clone_size: .
cdr3_nt: TGTGCCTGGAGTAACCAGAACACCGGGGAGCTGTTTTTT; cdr3_aa: CAWSNQNTGELFF; j_call: TRBJ2-2; d_call: .; v_call: TRBV30; clone_size: .
cdr3_nt: TGCGCCAGCAGCCCGACGGCAGGGAACTACGAGCAGTACTTC; cdr3_aa: CASSPTAGNYEQYF; j_call: TRBJ2-7; d_call: .; v_call: TRBV5-1; clone_size: few
cdr3_nt: TGTGCCGGGAACCTGGGGGGCCGCGTCAATGAGCAGTTCTTC; cdr3_aa: CAGNLGGRVNEQFF; j_call: TRBJ2-1; d_call: .; v_call: TRBV12-3/TRBV12-4; clone_size: few
cdr3_nt: TGTGCCAGCAGTGAGGGGGACCTCACTGAAGCTTTCTTT; cdr3_aa: CASSEGDLTEAFF; j_call: TRBJ1-1; d_call: .; v_call: TRBV6-1; clone_size: .
cdr3_nt: TGTGCCAGCAGTTCCCTCGGGACAGGGATTCGTTATGGCTACACCTTC; cdr3_aa: CASSSLGTGIRYGYTF; j_call: TRBJ1-2; d_call: TRBD1; v_call: TRBV6-5; clone_size: .
cdr3_nt: TGTGCCAGCAGCCGCGGGATAGCGGGGGCTGAGACCCAGTACTTC; cdr3_aa: CASSRGIAGAETQYF; j_call: TRBJ2-5; d_call: TRBD2; v_call: TRBV7-9; clone_size: .
cdr3_nt: TGCGCCAGCAGCCAAGATAGGGACGTTTACAATGAGCAGTTCTTC; cdr3_aa: CASSQDRDVYNEQFF; j_call: TRBJ2-1; d_call: .; v_call: TRBV4-1; clone_size: .
cdr3_nt: TGTGCCAGCAGCCCCTCCGCCCCACGAAATACGCAGTATTTT; cdr3_aa: CASSPSAPRNTQYF; j_call: TRBJ2-3; d_call: .; v_call: TRBV12-3/TRBV12-4; clone_size: few
cdr3_nt: TGTGCCAGCAGCTTGCCATCAGGGGGTACCGGGGAGCTGTTTTTT; cdr3_aa: CASSLPSGGTGELFF; j_call: TRBJ2-2; d_call: TRBD1; v_call: TRBV7-3; clone_size: few